This T cell receptor beta chain was captured by sequencing in a study of T cells in Graves' hyperthyroidism and ophthalmopathy. Researchers amplified the TCR beta CDR3 regions from RNA transcripts. The TCR CDR3 first-round RT-PCR relied on the HTBI primer set. One entry per CDR3 protein, called by TCRdb with MiXCR from the multiplex PCR reads. The sample lists roughly 250,000 distinct CDR3 sequences, about 16% occurring once. The table lists this clonotype with many counts. Lactation, pregnancy, other autoimmune disease or uncontrolled infection led to exclusion of patients. The CDR3 covers 14 residues. V was cut by 3 bases and J by 4 bases, with 7 bases left in between.

This clonotype originated in a woman aged 18-35 years with Graves' ophthalmopathy. The sequenced sample was blood. V is TRBV12-3 or TRBV12-4 and J is TRBJ1-6; D ambiguous. As DNA, the CDR3 is TGTGCCAGCAGTTTCGGAGAGTATAATTCACCCCTCCACTTT. Protein sequence: CASSFGEYNSPLHF.